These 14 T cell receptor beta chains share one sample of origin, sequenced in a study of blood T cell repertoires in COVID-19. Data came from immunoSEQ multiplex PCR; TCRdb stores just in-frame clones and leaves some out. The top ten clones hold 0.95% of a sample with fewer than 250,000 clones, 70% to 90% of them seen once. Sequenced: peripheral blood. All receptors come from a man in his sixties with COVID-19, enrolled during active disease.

The CDR3 region has the DNA TGTGCCAGCAGCCAAGGTCTAGGGACTAGCGGGAGAGTAACGGCCAACGTCCTGACTTTC. Translated: CASSQGLGTSGRVTANVLTF. The chain joins TRBV3-1 (or the pseudogene TRBV3-2) to TRBJ2-6, with 14 bases fitting TRBD2. The V gene end was trimmed by 1 base and the J gene end by 6 bases; junction bases not matched to a gene: 11. Germline CDR1 reads LGHDT; CDR2 reads YNNKEL (reference sequence). This CDR3 has 20 amino acids.

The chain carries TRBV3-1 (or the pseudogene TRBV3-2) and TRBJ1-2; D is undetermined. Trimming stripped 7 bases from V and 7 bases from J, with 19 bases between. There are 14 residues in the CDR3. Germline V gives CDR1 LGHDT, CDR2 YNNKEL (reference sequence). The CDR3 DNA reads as TGTGCCAGCAAGGCAGGAATACTCGCGGGTGGCTACACCTTC. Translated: CASKAGILAGGYTF.

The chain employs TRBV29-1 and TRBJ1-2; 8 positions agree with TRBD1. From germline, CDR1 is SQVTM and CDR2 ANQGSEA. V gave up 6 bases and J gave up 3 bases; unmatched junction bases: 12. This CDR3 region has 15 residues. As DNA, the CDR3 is TGCAGCGTGGGGGGACAGGAAAGATGGGACTATGGCTACACCTTC. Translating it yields CSVGGQERWDYGYTF.

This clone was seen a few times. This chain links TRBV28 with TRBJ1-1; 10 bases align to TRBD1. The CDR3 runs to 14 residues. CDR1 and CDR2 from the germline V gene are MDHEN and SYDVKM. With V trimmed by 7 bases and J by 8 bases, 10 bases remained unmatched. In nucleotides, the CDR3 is TGTGCCAGCACCCCGGGACAGGGGCCGCTGGAAGCTTTCTTT. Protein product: CASTPGQGPLEAFF.

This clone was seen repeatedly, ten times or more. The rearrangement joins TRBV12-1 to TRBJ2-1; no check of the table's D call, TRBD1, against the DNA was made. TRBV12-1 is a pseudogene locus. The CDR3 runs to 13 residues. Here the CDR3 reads CASSFRGLHEQFF. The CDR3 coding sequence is TGTGCCAGCAGCTTTAGGGGGTTGCATGAGCAGTTCTTC.

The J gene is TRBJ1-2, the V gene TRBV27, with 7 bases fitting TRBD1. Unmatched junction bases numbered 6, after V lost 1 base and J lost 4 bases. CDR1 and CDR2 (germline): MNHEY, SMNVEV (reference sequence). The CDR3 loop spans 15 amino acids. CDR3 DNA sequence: TGTGCCAGCAGTTTATTGGGGGACAGCACCTATGGCTACACCTTC. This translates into CASSLLGDSTYGYTF.

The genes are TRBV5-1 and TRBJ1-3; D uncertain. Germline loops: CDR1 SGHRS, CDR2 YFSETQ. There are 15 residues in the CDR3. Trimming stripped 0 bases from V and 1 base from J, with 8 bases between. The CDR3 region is CASSLDTSSGNTIYF. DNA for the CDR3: TGCGCCAGCAGCTTGGACACGTCTTCTGGAAACACCATATATTTT.

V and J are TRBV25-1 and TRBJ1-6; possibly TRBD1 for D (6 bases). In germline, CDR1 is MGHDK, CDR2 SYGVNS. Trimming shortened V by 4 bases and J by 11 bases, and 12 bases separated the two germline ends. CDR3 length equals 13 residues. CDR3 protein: CASSASGVPPLHF. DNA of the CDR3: TGTGCCAGCAGTGCCTCAGGGGTTCCACCCCTCCACTTT.

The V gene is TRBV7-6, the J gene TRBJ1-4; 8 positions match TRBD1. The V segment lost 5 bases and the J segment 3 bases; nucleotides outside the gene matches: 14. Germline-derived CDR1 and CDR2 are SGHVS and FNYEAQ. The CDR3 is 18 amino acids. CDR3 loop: CASSPSGPDRESNEKLFF. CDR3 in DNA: TGTGCCAGCAGCCCTAGTGGCCCGGACAGGGAATCTAATGAAAAACTGTTTTTT. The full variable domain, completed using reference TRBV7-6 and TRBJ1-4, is GAGVSQSPRYKVTKRGQDVALRCDPISGHVSLYWYRQALGQGPEFLTYFNYEAQQDKSGLPNDRFSAERPEGSISTLTIQRTEQRDSAMYRCASSPSGPDRESNEKLFFGSGTQLSVL.

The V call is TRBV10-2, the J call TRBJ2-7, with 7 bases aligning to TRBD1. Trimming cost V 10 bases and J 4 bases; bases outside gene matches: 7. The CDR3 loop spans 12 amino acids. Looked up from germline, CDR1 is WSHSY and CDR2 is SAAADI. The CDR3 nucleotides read TGCGCCACCCTAGGGGGCAAGTACGAGCAGTACTTC. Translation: CATLGGKYEQYF.

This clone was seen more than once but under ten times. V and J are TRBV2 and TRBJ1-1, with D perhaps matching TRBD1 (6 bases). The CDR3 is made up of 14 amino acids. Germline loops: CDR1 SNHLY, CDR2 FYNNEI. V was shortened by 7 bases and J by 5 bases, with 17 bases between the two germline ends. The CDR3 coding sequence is TGTGCCAGCAATCAGTACAGTAGGGGGACTGAAGCTTTCTTT. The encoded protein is CASNQYSRGTEAFF.

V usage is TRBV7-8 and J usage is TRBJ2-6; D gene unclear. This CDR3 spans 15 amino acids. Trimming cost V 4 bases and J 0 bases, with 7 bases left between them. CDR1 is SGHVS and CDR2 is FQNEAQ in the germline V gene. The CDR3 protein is CASSSESSGANVLTF. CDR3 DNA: TGTGCCAGCAGCTCTGAGAGCTCTGGGGCCAACGTCCTGACTTTC.

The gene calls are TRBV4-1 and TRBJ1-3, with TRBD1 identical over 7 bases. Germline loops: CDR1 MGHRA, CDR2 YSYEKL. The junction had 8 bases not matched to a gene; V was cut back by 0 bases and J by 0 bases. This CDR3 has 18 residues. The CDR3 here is CASSQDLGTVVSGNTIYF. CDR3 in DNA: TGCGCCAGCAGCCAAGATCTAGGGACAGTTGTCTCTGGAAACACCATATATTTT.

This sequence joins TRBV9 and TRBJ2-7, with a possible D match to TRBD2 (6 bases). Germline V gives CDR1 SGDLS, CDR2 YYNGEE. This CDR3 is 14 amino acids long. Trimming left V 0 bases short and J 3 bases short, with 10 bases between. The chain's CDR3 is CASSVDGTYYEQYF. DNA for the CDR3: TGTGCCAGCAGCGTAGACGGGACTTACTACGAGCAGTACTTC.